This T cell receptor (beta chain) was obtained from a study of blood T cell repertoires in COVID-19. Study-level information: Some COVID-19 samples were acute and others convalescent; all came from the United States, Italy and Spain. PBMCs, B-cell-depleted T cells, or T cells provided the cDNA or gDNA that made up the material.

In the source study's methods: Amplification from reference gene primers served as the basis for estimated nucleated cell counts. Clones were sequenced by immunoSEQ multiplex PCR, and TCRdb holds only the in-frame ones, with some missing. The V and J calls and clone size come from that table; D and trimming were worked out from the DNA. The sample has 150,000 to 200,000 clones, less than 90% seen once; the top ten hold 5.5% to 7.5%. The V gene lost 1 base and the J gene lost 2 bases, with 12 bases spanning the gap. There are 15 residues in the CDR3. The germline gives CDR1 MDHEN, CDR2 SYDVKM. The sequence was collected from a woman aged 40 to 50 with acute or convalescent COVID-19. Sequencing was carried out using peripheral blood. The chain combines TRBV28 with TRBJ2-7; a weak D match, TRBD1 (5 bases). The DNA of the CDR3 is TGTGCCAGCAGTTTATTCCCCGGACACACCTACGAGCAGTACTTC. Its protein product is CASSLFPGHTYEQYF. The full variable domain, completed using reference TRBV28 and TRBJ2-7, is DVKVTQSSRYLVKRTGEKVFLECVQDMDHENMFWYRQDPGLGLRLIYFSYDVKMKEKGDIPEGYSVSREKKERFSLILESASTNQTSMYLCASSLFPGHTYEQYFGPGTRLTVT.